Shown below are 21 T cell receptor beta chains from a single sample sequenced in a study of blood T cell repertoires in COVID-19. This table comes from immunoSEQ multiplex PCR, and its TCRdb copy is limited to in-frame clones, with some not included. Here the sample spans 350,000 to 400,000 clones, roughly 88% being singletons. Sample: PBMCs or T cells enriched from blood (not recorded which). These receptors all stem from a woman aged 25 to 39 with acute COVID-19.

The chain is built from TRBV9 and TRBJ2-3, with TRBD2 matching 7 bases. The junction had 9 bases not matched to a gene; V was cut back by 0 bases and J by 2 bases. The germline V gene has CDR1 SGDLS and CDR2 YYNGEE. CDR3 length equals 17 residues. CDR3 amino acids: CASSVALGLTNTDTQYF. The CDR3 region has the DNA TGTGCCAGCAGCGTAGCCTTGGGACTAACTAACACAGATACGCAGTATTTT.

V is TRBV5-1 and J is TRBJ1-1, with 7 positions matching TRBD1. Germline V lookup: CDR1 SGHRS, CDR2 YFSETQ. This CDR3 comprises 16 residues. With 2 bases clipped from V and 0 bases from J, the junction kept 7 bases outside the gene matches. The CDR3 here is CASSFAIGQVNTEAFF. In nucleotides, the CDR3 is TGCGCCAGCAGCTTCGCGATCGGACAGGTGAACACTGAAGCTTTCTTT.

This chain connects TRBV11-1 to TRBJ1-6; possible D gene TRBD1, 5 bases. V was clipped by 6 bases and J by 10 bases, with 16 bases between them. The length of the CDR3 is 14 residues. The V gene's germline CDR1 is SGHAT and CDR2 FQDESV (reference sequence). CDR3 coding DNA: TGTGCCAGCAGTACAGGTGTGGTATCCTCACCCCTCCACTTT. As protein: CASSTGVVSSPLHF.

This clone was picked up one time. This chain joins TRBV5-1 and TRBJ2-3; TRBD2 matches 8 bases. Germline V lookup: CDR1 SGHRS, CDR2 YFSETQ. This CDR3 is 16 amino acids long. Unmatched junction bases numbered 14, after V lost 4 bases and J lost 7 bases. This chain's CDR3 is CASSPPGAGGSYTQYF. DNA for the CDR3: TGCGCCAGCAGCCCTCCCGGCGCGGGGGGTTCTTATACGCAGTATTTT. Full variable domain (rest looked up from reference TRBV5-1 and TRBJ2-3): KAGVTQTPRYLIKTRGQQVTLSCSPISGHRSVSWYQQTPGQGLQFLFEYFSETQRNKGNFPGRFSGRQFSNSRSEMNVSTLELGDSALYLCASSPPGAGGSYTQYFGPGTRLTVL.

The chain carries TRBV24-1 and TRBJ1-5; D perhaps matches TRBD1 (5 bases). The CDR3 has 14 residues. Germline CDR1 reads KGHDR; CDR2 reads SFDVKD. Trimming cost V 9 bases and J 4 bases, with 15 bases left between them. The CDR3 DNA reads TGTGCCACCGGGGGACGGGAGTTTAATCAGCCCCAGCATTTT. Its protein is CATGGREFNQPQHF.

The V and J genes are TRBV10-3 and TRBJ1-1; perhaps TRBD1 as D (5 bases). Per the germline V gene, CDR1 is ENHRY and CDR2 is SYGVKD. V was shortened by 2 bases and J by 1 base, with 14 bases between the two germline ends. The CDR3 spans 16 residues. The CDR3 DNA is TGTGCCATCAGTGAGCCCCAGCGGGGCTCGAACACTGAAGCTTTCTTT. Its translation: CAISEPQRGSNTEAFF.

The rearrangement joins TRBV5-1 to TRBJ1-6; 8 bases map to TRBD1. V lost 3 bases to trimming and J lost 10 bases; unmatched junction nucleotides: 6. The germline CDR1 and CDR2 sequences are SGHRS and YFSETQ. The CDR3 sequence is 14 residues long. The CDR3: CASSSQGDGSPLHF. DNA of the CDR3: TGCGCCAGCAGCTCACAGGGGGACGGATCACCCCTCCACTTT.

Here the CDR3 reads CASSGQGALVNEQFF. DNA for the CDR3: TGTGCCAGCTCCGGACAGGGGGCATTAGTTAATGAGCAGTTCTTC. The rearrangement links TRBV18 to TRBJ2-1, with TRBD1 identical over 11 bases. There are 15 residues in the CDR3. Germline V gene sequence: CDR1 KGHSH, CDR2 LQKENI. The V segment lost 6 bases and the J segment 7 bases; nucleotides outside the gene matches: 8.

This chain links TRBV9 with TRBJ2-1; the D is unclear. The V gene's germline CDR1 is SGDLS and CDR2 YYNGEE. V shed 3 bases and J shed 7 bases, with 11 bases lying between them. CDR3 length: 13 residues. The CDR3 coding sequence is TGTGCCAGCAGCGCTCCCCCCTCGAATGAGCAGTTCTTC. Its protein is CASSAPPSNEQFF.

This rearrangement joins TRBV7-6 to TRBJ2-1; 9 nucleotides align to TRBD1. Germline CDR1 is SGHVS and CDR2 is FNYEAQ. The length of the CDR3 is 16 residues. V was pared by 5 bases and J by 3 bases, with 8 bases of the junction left unmatched. The CDR3 coding sequence is TGTGCCAGCAGCAGAAGACCGGGACAGGGCTACAATGAGCAGTTCTTC. It specifies CASSRRPGQGYNEQFF.

This clone has more than one count but fewer than ten. This rearrangement joins TRBV15 to TRBJ1-2, with D unclear. V shed 0 bases and J shed 6 bases, with 14 bases lying between them. Germline V CDR1 and CDR2: LNHNV, YYDKDF (reference sequence). The CDR3 is 15 residues long. CDR3 loop: CATSRDRSGRDGYTF. In nucleotides, the CDR3 is TGTGCCACCAGCAGAGATAGGTCGGGGAGGGATGGCTACACCTTC.

This chain connects TRBV5-1 to TRBJ1-5, with D tentatively TRBD1 (5 bases). The germline V and J ends were trimmed by 4 bases and 2 bases, with 16 bases remaining between them. The CDR3 extends over 16 amino acids. Germline-derived CDR1 and CDR2 are SGHRS and YFSETQ. The chain's CDR3 is CASSVTGVDGNQPQHF. CDR3 in DNA: TGCGCCAGCAGCGTAACAGGAGTGGATGGCAATCAGCCCCAGCATTTT.

The rearrangement joins TRBV6-4 to TRBJ2-2; D remains unclear. The V end lost 6 bases, the J end lost 3 bases, and 11 bases lay between the germline ends. The CDR3 is 14 amino acids. CDR1 and CDR2 from the germline V gene are MRHNA and SNTAGT. DNA of the CDR3: TGTGCCAGCAGATCTTCGGGTTACACCGGGGAGCTGTTTTTT. It yields the protein CASRSSGYTGELFF.

On this clone: This sample also contains other DNA sequences that code for the same CDR3. This chain joins TRBV18 and TRBJ1-5; the match to TRBD1 covers 10 bases. V lost 6 bases, J lost 5 bases, and 4 bases stayed unmatched. The CDR3 has 14 residues. Germline CDR1 is KGHSH and CDR2 is LQKENI. Here the CDR3 reads CASSQGTGDQPQHF. The CDR3 bases are TGTGCCAGCTCCCAGGGGACAGGGGATCAGCCCCAGCATTTT.

The chain couples TRBV9 to TRBJ2-1; D might be TRBD1 (5 bases). The CDR3 spans 13 residues. Germline-derived CDR1 and CDR2 are SGDLS and YYNGEE. Trimming left V 0 bases short and J 7 bases short, with 8 bases between. The CDR3 DNA sequence: TGTGCCAGCAGCGTAGAGGGGTTAAATGAGCAGTTCTTC. Amino acids: CASSVEGLNEQFF.

The sample holds one count of this clone. The chain carries TRBV9 and TRBJ1-4; D is unclear. V lost 1 base, J lost 0 bases, and 10 bases lay in between. CDR3 length: 16 residues. Germline V gene lookup returns CDR1 SGDLS and CDR2 YYNGEE. DNA for the CDR3: TGTGCCAGCAGCGTATCGGGGAACCCAACTAATGAAAAACTGTTTTTT. Its protein product is CASSVSGNPTNEKLFF.

The J gene is TRBJ1-4, the V gene TRBV7-2; 9 bases line up with TRBD1. Germline-derived CDR1 and CDR2 are SGHTA and FQGNSA. The CDR3 spans 15 residues. J gave up 8 bases and V 3 bases, and 7 bases lay outside the gene matches. For the CDR3, the DNA is TGTGCCAGCAGCTTCTGGGACAGGGCGGGGGAAAAACTGTTTTTT. It encodes CASSFWDRAGEKLFF.

This clone turned up a few times. Within the sample, other DNA sequences also encode this same CDR3. V and J are TRBV4-1 and TRBJ1-1; D remains ambiguous. The germline gives CDR1 MGHRA, CDR2 YSYEKL. There are 13 residues in the CDR3. Trimming pared 1 base from V and 1 base from J, leaving 4 bases between. The CDR3 coding sequence is TGCGCCAGCAGCCAAGGACAGAACACTGAAGCTTTCTTT. Translating it yields CASSQGQNTEAFF.

The chain links TRBV15 to TRBJ2-7; weak D call: TRBD1 (5 bases). V was cut by 0 bases and J by 2 bases, with 14 bases left in between. This CDR3 region has 16 residues. Per germline, CDR1 LNHNV and CDR2 YYDKDF (reference sequence). The CDR3 region has the DNA TGTGCCACCAGCAGAGAAGGAGACAGCTACCCCTACGAGCAGTACTTC. Protein product: CATSREGDSYPYEQYF.

The gene calls are TRBV9 and TRBJ1-4, with a weak D call TRBD1 (5 bases). CDR1 is SGDLS, CDR2 YYNGEE, per germline. Trimming left V 2 bases short and J 3 bases short, with 8 bases between. This CDR3 comprises 14 residues. CDR3 DNA sequence: TGTGCCAGCAGCGTGGGGCCAGCTAATGAAAAACTGTTTTTT. This codes for CASSVGPANEKLFF.

This clone has just one count. The chain uses TRBV7-9 and TRBJ2-7; 9 positions match TRBD2. With 5 bases clipped from V and 7 bases from J, the junction kept 9 bases outside the gene matches. CDR1 is SEHNR and CDR2 is FQNEAQ in the germline V gene (reference sequence). The CDR3 covers 14 residues. The chain's CDR3 is CASSLGGGAGEQYF. The CDR3 DNA is TGTGCCAGCAGCCTAGGCGGGGGGGCAGGGGAGCAGTACTTC. Supplemented by reference TRBV7-9 and TRBJ2-7, the full variable domain reads DTGVSQNPRHKITKRGQNVTFRCDPISEHNRLYWYRQTLGQGPEFLTYFQNEAQLEKSRLLSDRFSAERPKGSFSTLEIQRTEQGDSAMYLCASSLGGGAGEQYFGPGTRLTVT.